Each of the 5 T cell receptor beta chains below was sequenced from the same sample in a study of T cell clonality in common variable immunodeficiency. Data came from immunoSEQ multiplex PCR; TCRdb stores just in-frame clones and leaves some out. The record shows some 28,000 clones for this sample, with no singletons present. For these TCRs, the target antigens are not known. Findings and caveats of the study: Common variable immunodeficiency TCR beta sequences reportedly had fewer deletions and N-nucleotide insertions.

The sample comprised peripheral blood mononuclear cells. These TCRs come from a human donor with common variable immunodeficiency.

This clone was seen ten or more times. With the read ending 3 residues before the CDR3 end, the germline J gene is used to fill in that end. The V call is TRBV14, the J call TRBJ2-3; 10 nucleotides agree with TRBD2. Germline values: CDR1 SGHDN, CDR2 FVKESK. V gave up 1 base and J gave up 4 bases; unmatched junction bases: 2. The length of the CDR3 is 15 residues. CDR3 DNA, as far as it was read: TGTGCCAGCAGCCAAGCCAGCGGGGGGGCAGATACG. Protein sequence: CASSQASGGADT. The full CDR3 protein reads CASSQASGGADTQYF.

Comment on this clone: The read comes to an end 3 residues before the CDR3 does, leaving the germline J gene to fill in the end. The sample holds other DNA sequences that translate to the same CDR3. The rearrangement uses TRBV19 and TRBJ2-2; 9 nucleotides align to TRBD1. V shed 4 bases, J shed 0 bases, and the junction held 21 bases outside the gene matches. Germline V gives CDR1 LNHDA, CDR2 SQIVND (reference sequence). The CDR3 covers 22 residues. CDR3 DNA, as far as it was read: TGTGCCAGTAGTACCCGGAGGACAGGGGCGTTTAAGTCTTATGCGAACACCGGGGAG. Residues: CASSTRRTGAFKSYANTGE. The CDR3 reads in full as CASSTRRTGAFKSYANTGELFF.

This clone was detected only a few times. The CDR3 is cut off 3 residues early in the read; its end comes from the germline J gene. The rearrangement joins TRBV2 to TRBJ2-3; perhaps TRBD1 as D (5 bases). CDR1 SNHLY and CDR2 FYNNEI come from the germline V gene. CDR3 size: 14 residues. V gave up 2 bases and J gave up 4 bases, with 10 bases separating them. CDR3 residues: CASSEQGRADTQYF. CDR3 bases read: TGTGCCAGCAGTGAACAGGGTAGGGCAGATACG.

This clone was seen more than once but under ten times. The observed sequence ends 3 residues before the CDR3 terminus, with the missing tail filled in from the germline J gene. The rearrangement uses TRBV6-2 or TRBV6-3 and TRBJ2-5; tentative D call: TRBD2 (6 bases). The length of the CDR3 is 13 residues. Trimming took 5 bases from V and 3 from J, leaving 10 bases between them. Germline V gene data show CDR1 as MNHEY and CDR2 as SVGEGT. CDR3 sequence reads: CASSRLEKETQYF. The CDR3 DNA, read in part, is TGTGCCAGCAGTCGACTAGAAAAAGAGACC.

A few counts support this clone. The CDR3 bases that were read are TGTGCCAGCAGCACCTACTCCGGGTGGACAGATACG. Translation gives CASSTYSGWTDT. The entire CDR3 is CASSTYSGWTDTQYF. V usage is TRBV7-9 and J usage is TRBJ2-3; D ambiguous. The read ends 3 residues shy of where the CDR3 ends; the end is completed using the germline J gene. In germline, CDR1 is SEHNR, CDR2 FQNEAQ (reference sequence). The CDR3 has 15 residues. Between the trimmed V and J ends, which lost 5 bases and 3 bases, there was a span of 15 bases.